Presented here are 27 T cell receptor beta chains from one specimen sequenced in a study of shared clonotypes between healthy human individuals. Using immunoSEQ multiplex PCR, the repertoire was profiled, and TCRdb retains in-frame clones only, with some absent. The sample lists some 2.1 million clones, approximately 95% occurring once. Sequenced input: naive CD4+ T cells sorted from blood. Subset given: CD45RA+ positively selected. These receptors all stem from a man aged 18 to 29 in good health.

The chain uses TRBV9 and TRBJ1-4; no clear D. The V gene's germline CDR1 is SGDLS and CDR2 YYNGEE. With 2 bases removed from V and 7 bases from J, the gap between germline ends came to 12 bases. The CDR3 extends over 14 amino acids. The CDR3 loop is CASSVSGMSEKLFF. The CDR3 DNA is TGTGCCAGCAGCGTGTCGGGGATGAGTGAAAAACTGTTTTTT.

The chain employs TRBV29-1 and TRBJ1-3; D ambiguous. Germline CDR1 SQVTM, CDR2 ANQGSEA. This CDR3 contains 14 residues. V lost 5 bases to trimming and J lost 4 bases, with 15 bases between them. CDR3 in amino acids: CSVRSPELGNTIYF. The CDR3 coding sequence is TGCAGCGTTCGGAGTCCGGAGTTGGGAAACACCATATATTTT.

J is TRBJ1-1 and V is TRBV10-1, with D possibly TRBD1 on 6 matching bases. V lost 9 bases and J 0 bases, leaving 11 bases between the germline ends. Germline CDR1 reads WNHNN; CDR2 reads SYGVQD (reference sequence). The length of the CDR3 is 13 residues. This chain's CDR3 is CASQQGVNTEAFF. CDR3 DNA: TGCGCCAGTCAACAGGGCGTGAACACTGAAGCTTTCTTT.

This chain links TRBV10-3 with TRBJ2-1; D uncertain. Trimming took 8 bases from V and 3 from J, leaving 8 bases between them. Per germline, CDR1 ENHRY and CDR2 SYGVKD. This CDR3 spans 12 amino acids. CDR3 coding DNA: TGTGCCATCGGCCTTGACTACAATGAGCAGTTCTTC. Its protein is CAIGLDYNEQFF.

The chain employs TRBV29-1 and TRBJ2-7; TRBD1 matches 11 bases. With V trimmed by 0 bases and J by 3 bases, 4 bases remained unmatched. This CDR3 comprises 15 residues. Germline V gives CDR1 SQVTM, CDR2 ANQGSEA. The CDR3 loop is CSVEDPGQGGYEQYF. CDR3 DNA sequence: TGCAGCGTTGAAGACCCGGGACAGGGGGGCTACGAGCAGTACTTC.

The chain couples TRBV19 to TRBJ2-7; D call uncertain. The germline V gene encodes CDR1 LNHDA and CDR2 SQIVND (reference sequence). The CDR3 is 13 amino acids. V was clipped by 3 bases and J by 4 bases, with 10 bases between them. Written as DNA, the CDR3 is TGTGCCAGTAGTATTGGGCAGCAATACGAGCAGTACTTC. It codes for CASSIGQQYEQYF.

The chain joins TRBV7-9 to TRBJ2-5, with 10 bases identical to TRBD1. The junction had 8 bases not matched to a gene; V was cut back by 7 bases and J by 9 bases. The germline gives CDR1 SEHNR, CDR2 FQNEAQ (reference sequence). This CDR3 has 13 residues. CDR3 sequence (DNA): TGTGCCAGCATTGGGGGACAGGGGCGGCCCCAGTACTTC. The encoded protein is CASIGGQGRPQYF. Full variable domain (outside the CDR3, taken from reference TRBV7-9 and TRBJ2-5): DTGVSQNPRHKITKRGQNVTFRCDPISEHNRLYWYRQTLGQGPEFLTYFQNEAQLEKSRLLSDRFSAERPKGSFSTLEIQRTEQGDSAMYLCASIGGQGRPQYFGPGTRLLVL.

Concerning this clone itself: Germline is not matched at one junction end, which may reflect a read error. The chain carries TRBV7-7 and TRBJ2-7; D possibly corresponds to TRBD1 (6 bases). Looked up from germline, CDR1 is SSHAT and CDR2 is FNYEAQ (reference sequence). The CDR3 runs to 14 residues. CDR3 in amino acids: CASSLNRASDEQYF. In nucleotides, the CDR3 is TGTGCTAGCAGCCTCAACAGGGCTAGTGACGAGCAGTACTTC.

The J gene is TRBJ2-2, the V gene TRBV7-3; no clear D. Germline loops: CDR1 SGHTA, CDR2 FQGTGA. Trimming removed 4 bases at V and 1 base at J, with 10 bases between. This CDR3 has 15 residues. DNA of the CDR3: TGTGCCAGCAGCTCATCCTTTGGGAACACCGGGGAGCTGTTTTTT. Its translation: CASSSSFGNTGELFF.

The chain carries TRBV28 and TRBJ1-3; D ambiguous. This CDR3 region has 16 residues. Germline CDR1 is MDHEN and CDR2 is SYDVKM. V lost 5 bases and J lost 5, with 19 bases in between. In DNA form, the CDR3 reads TGTGCCAGCAGTAACGCGGGCCCCGGAGAGAGAAACACCATATATTTT. Its protein product is CASSNAGPGERNTIYF.

This clone has a single count. V usage is TRBV6-1 and J usage is TRBJ1-5, with D hard to call. CDR3 length: 15 amino acids. Germline assignment: CDR1 MNHNS and CDR2 SASEGT. V lost 4 bases and J 9 bases, leaving 19 bases between the germline ends. CDR3 nucleotides: TGTGCCAGCAGTGTGGAGTCGGGCCGGGAAATGCCCCAGCATTTT. Translating gives CASSVESGREMPQHF.

This chain joins TRBV7-2 and TRBJ2-3, with D tentatively TRBD1 (5 bases). Germline V lookup: CDR1 SGHTA, CDR2 FQGNSA. V dropped 2 bases and J dropped 1 base, with 13 bases sitting between them. This CDR3 has 16 amino acids. For the CDR3, the DNA is TGTGCCAGCAGCTTACAGGGAAGAGGTGGCACAGATACGCAGTATTTT. Its translation is CASSLQGRGGTDTQYF.

The chain joins TRBV18 to TRBJ2-5, with D unresolved. V gave up 2 bases and J gave up 5 bases, with 9 bases separating them. The CDR3 covers 13 residues. Looked up from germline, CDR1 is KGHSH and CDR2 is LQKENI. CDR3 loop: CASSPTETETQYF. CDR3 coding DNA: TGTGCCAGCTCACCAACGGAGACTGAGACCCAGTACTTC.

The V and J genes are TRBV6-5 and TRBJ2-3; 11 bases map to TRBD2. In germline, CDR1 is MNHEY, CDR2 SVGAGI. Losses at the gene ends were 5 bases for V and 4 bases for J; bases not matched to a gene: 5. This CDR3 contains 15 residues. CDR3 region: CASSPTSGAPDTQYF. CDR3 nucleotides: TGTGCCAGCAGTCCGACTAGCGGGGCTCCAGATACGCAGTATTTT.

This clone was counted once. The chain recombines TRBV10-1 with TRBJ2-1; 7 positions match TRBD1. J gave up 2 bases and V 6 bases, and 7 bases lay outside the gene matches. Germline CDR1 reads WNHNN; CDR2 reads SYGVQD (reference sequence). CDR3 length: 15 amino acids. The CDR3 DNA follows: TGCGCCAGCAGCCGGACAGGAGGCCCCTACAATGAGCAGTTCTTC. Amino acid sequence: CASSRTGGPYNEQFF.

This sequence joins TRBV6-6 and TRBJ2-7, with D possibly matching TRBD1 (6 bases). Germline V gives CDR1 MNHNY, CDR2 SVGAGI (reference sequence). V dropped 6 bases and J dropped 6 bases, with 21 bases sitting between them. The CDR3 contains 15 residues. CDR3 DNA: TGTGCCAGCAGACAGGGTCAGAAGGGGCCTTCCGAGCAGTACTTC. Residues: CASRQGQKGPSEQYF.

The chain links TRBV7-2 to TRBJ1-4, with 10 bases aligning to TRBD1. In germline, CDR1 is SGHTA, CDR2 FQGNSA. CDR3 length equals 13 residues. V gave up 5 bases and J gave up 7 bases; unmatched junction bases: 1. The CDR3 reads CASSRDRGEKLFF. DNA of the CDR3: TGTGCCAGCAGCCGGGACAGGGGTGAAAAACTGTTTTTT.

The chain couples TRBV11-3 to TRBJ1-1; TRBD1 might be the D (6 bases). The CDR3 extends over 14 amino acids. Per the germline V gene, CDR1 is SGHNT and CDR2 is YENEEA. Trimming pared 9 bases from V and 1 base from J, leaving 15 bases between. This CDR3 is CASSDGGGNTEAFF. The CDR3 DNA is TGTGCCAGTAGCGATGGAGGGGGGAACACTGAAGCTTTCTTT.

This chain joins TRBV6-5 and TRBJ2-5, with D perhaps being TRBD1 or TRBD2 (5 bases each). V lost 6 bases and J 5 bases, leaving 13 bases between the germline ends. Germline V gene data show CDR1 as MNHEY and CDR2 as SVGAGI. The CDR3 has 13 residues. The CDR3 is CASRRDGRETQYF. As DNA, the CDR3 is TGTGCCAGCAGGAGGGACGGCCGGGAGACCCAGTACTTC.

In its sample, this clone was seen once. The genes are TRBV10-3 and TRBJ2-2, with 10 positions matching TRBD2. V was clipped by 3 bases and J by 0 bases; unmatched bases: 1. Germline V gene sequence: CDR1 ENHRY, CDR2 SYGVKD. The CDR3 extends over 16 amino acids. The CDR3 nucleotides read TGTGCCATCAGTGACACTAGCGGGGCGAACACCGGGGAGCTGTTTTTT. Protein product: CAISDTSGANTGELFF.

The chain is built from TRBV29-1 and TRBJ1-1; tentative D call: TRBD1 (5 bases). This CDR3 spans 14 amino acids. From germline, CDR1 is SQVTM and CDR2 ANQGSEA. Trimming left V 6 bases short and J 4 bases short, with 18 bases between. CDR3 region: CSVDTGLWGTEAFF. CDR3 bases: TGCAGCGTGGACACAGGCCTATGGGGCACTGAAGCTTTCTTT.

The DNA of the CDR3 is TGTGCCAGTAGTGACAGGGGGCTGGGCACCGGGGAGCTGTTTTTT. Translated: CASSDRGLGTGELFF. The chain couples TRBV19 to TRBJ2-2, with 10 bases aligning to TRBD1. Germline V lookup: CDR1 LNHDA, CDR2 SQIVND (reference sequence). V lost 5 bases to trimming and J lost 4 bases; unmatched junction nucleotides: 4. This CDR3 has 15 amino acids.

This chain joins TRBV28 and TRBJ1-5; possible D gene TRBD1, 5 bases. CDR1 and CDR2 from the germline V gene are MDHEN and SYDVKM. The CDR3 loop spans 15 amino acids. V was trimmed by 4 bases and J by 6 bases, leaving 16 bases between them. DNA of the CDR3: TGTGCCAGCAGTTCGGGGTCCGGGGCTATTCAGCCCCAGCATTTT. As protein: CASSSGSGAIQPQHF.

The chain links TRBV5-1 to TRBJ2-7; 9 bases line up with TRBD2. V shed 4 bases, J shed 1 base, and the junction held 3 bases outside the gene matches. The CDR3 is made up of 14 amino acids. Germline values: CDR1 SGHRS, CDR2 YFSETQ. CDR3 nucleotides: TGCGCCAGCAGCGCAAGCGGGGGGTCCTACGAGCAGTACTTC. Residues: CASSASGGSYEQYF.

The gene calls are TRBV28 and TRBJ2-6; D may match TRBD1 or TRBD2 (6 bases each). The CDR3 is 18 amino acids. With 5 bases removed from V and 0 bases from J, the gap between germline ends came to 17 bases. CDR1 and CDR2 (germline): MDHEN, SYDVKM. The CDR3 DNA reads TGTGCCAGCAGTATGGGGGGCAGGGGTAGCTCTGGGGCCAACGTCCTGACTTTC. The encoded protein is CASSMGGRGSSGANVLTF. The variable domain in full, with the rest retrieved from reference TRBV28 and TRBJ2-6, is DVKVTQSSRYLVKRTGEKVFLECVQDMDHENMFWYRQDPGLGLRLIYFSYDVKMKEKGDIPEGYSVSREKKERFSLILESASTNQTSMYLCASSMGGRGSSGANVLTFGAGSRLTVL.

The V call is TRBV7-8, the J call TRBJ1-1; a possible D gene is TRBD1 (6 bases). CDR1 is SGHVS and CDR2 is FQNEAQ in the germline V gene. Trimming stripped 4 bases from V and 4 bases from J, with 13 bases between. CDR3 length: 14 residues. CDR3 coding DNA: TGTGCCAGCAGCTATGGGGGGCAGGGCACTGAAGCTTTCTTT. It encodes CASSYGGQGTEAFF.

This chain connects TRBV30 to TRBJ1-3; D uncertain. CDR3 length: 15 residues. V was shortened by 4 bases and J by 0 bases, with 13 bases between the two germline ends. Germline V gene sequence: CDR1 GTSNPN, CDR2 SVGIG (reference sequence). The DNA of the CDR3 is TGTGCCTGGATCCCGATTTTCCGCTCTGGAAACACCATATATTTT. Residues: CAWIPIFRSGNTIYF.